The 19 T cell receptor beta chains presented below share a single source sample, sequenced in a study of blood T cell repertoires in COVID-19. Data came from immunoSEQ multiplex PCR; TCRdb stores just in-frame clones and leaves some out. The sample includes tens of thousands of clones, 87% of them seen just once. Sequencing was done on a sample of peripheral blood. The origin of the receptors is a man between 40 and 49 years old with COVID-19, enrolled during active disease.

The chain joins TRBV18 to TRBJ2-3; the match to TRBD1 covers 11 bases. Trimming at V came to 3 bases and at J to 10 bases, leaving 9 bases not matched to a gene. CDR1 and CDR2 from the germline V gene are KGHSH and LQKENI. The CDR3 totals 15 residues. CDR3: CASSPAGTGGNSQYF. The CDR3 DNA follows: TGTGCCAGCTCACCGGCCGGGACAGGGGGGAATTCGCAGTATTTT.

The gene calls are TRBV15 and TRBJ2-2, with 10 bases that match TRBD1. Germline lookup yields CDR1 LNHNV and CDR2 YYDKDF (reference sequence). After removal of 4 bases from V and 6 bases from J, the junction contained 5 bases not matched to a gene. This CDR3 has 15 residues. CDR3 amino acids: CATSIDRGLSGELFF. As DNA, the CDR3 is TGTGCCACCAGCATTGACAGGGGGCTTTCCGGGGAGCTGTTTTTT.

V gene TRBV19 combines with J gene TRBJ2-7, with D possibly being TRBD1 (5 bases). Germline V gene lookup returns CDR1 LNHDA and CDR2 SQIVND (reference sequence). There are 13 residues in the CDR3. Trimming cost V 5 bases and J 2 bases, with 10 bases left between them. The chain's CDR3 is CASSRGQTYEQYF. The DNA for the CDR3 is TGTGCCAGTAGTCGAGGACAAACCTACGAGCAGTACTTC. The full variable domain, its missing parts supplied by reference TRBV19 and TRBJ2-7, is DGGITQSPKYLFRKEGQNVTLSCEQNLNHDAMYWYRQDPGQGLRLIYYSQIVNDFQKGDIAEGYSVSREKKESFPLTVTSAQKNPTAFYLCASSRGQTYEQYFGPGTRLTVT.

The rearrangement joins TRBV9 to TRBJ2-3; D gene uncertain. The CDR3 has 14 residues. Trimming removed 0 bases from V and 4 bases from J, with 9 bases in between. Per the germline V gene, CDR1 is SGDLS and CDR2 is YYNGEE. Here the CDR3 reads CASSVDTLADTQYF. The CDR3 bases are TGTGCCAGCAGCGTAGACACCCTGGCAGATACGCAGTATTTT.

The CDR3 DNA reads TGTGCCAGCAGTTTAGGCCATAATCAGCCCCAGCATTTT. Protein product: CASSLGHNQPQHF. The chain carries TRBV27 and TRBJ1-5, with D unclear. Germline V CDR1 and CDR2: MNHEY, SMNVEV (reference sequence). The CDR3 contains 13 residues. Trimming cost V 2 bases and J 4 bases, with 6 bases left between them.

The CDR3, as DNA: TGTGCCACAAAAGGACTAAGGGGCACAGATACGCAGTATTTT. Amino acids: CATKGLRGTDTQYF. This sequence joins TRBV6-5 and TRBJ2-3; D perhaps matches TRBD2 (6 bases). Trimming took 10 bases from V and 1 from J, leaving 15 bases between them. The germline V gene has CDR1 MNHEY and CDR2 SVGAGI. The CDR3 contains 14 residues.

The gene calls are TRBV18 and TRBJ2-7, with 14 bases that match TRBD2. Per the germline V gene, CDR1 is KGHSH and CDR2 is LQKENI. V lost 4 bases, J lost 0 bases, and 2 bases stayed unmatched. This CDR3 has 16 residues. For the CDR3, the DNA is TGTGCCAGCTCACTTGGGACTAGCGGGAGCTCCTACGAGCAGTACTTC. Its translation: CASSLGTSGSSYEQYF.

In nucleotides, the CDR3 is TGTGCCAGCAGGAAGACAGGGACTGGATATGGCTACACCTTC. As protein: CASRKTGTGYGYTF. V and J are TRBV28 and TRBJ1-2, with 7 bases matching TRBD1. The germline CDR1 and CDR2 sequences are MDHEN and SYDVKM. This CDR3 spans 14 amino acids. With V trimmed by 6 bases and J by 5 bases, 9 bases remained unmatched.

V gene TRBV19 combines with J gene TRBJ1-2; the match to TRBD1 covers 9 bases. The V segment lost 1 base and the J segment 8 bases; nucleotides outside the gene matches: 8. This CDR3 comprises 15 residues. CDR1 is LNHDA and CDR2 is SQIVND in the germline V gene (reference sequence). CDR3 in amino acids: CASSIVGTGKGGYTF. CDR3 coding DNA: TGTGCCAGTAGTATAGTTGGGACAGGGAAGGGAGGCTACACCTTC.

The chain combines TRBV18 with TRBJ2-1; tentatively, D is TRBD2 (5 bases). The CDR3 runs to 13 residues. Per germline, CDR1 KGHSH and CDR2 LQKENI. V dropped 3 bases and J dropped 4 bases, with 7 bases sitting between them. Written as DNA, the CDR3 is TGTGCCAGCTCACCGGACTTGTACAATGAGCAGTTCTTC. It encodes CASSPDLYNEQFF.

V is TRBV15 and J is TRBJ2-1; 8 nucleotides agree with TRBD2. The CDR3 consists of 15 residues. Germline loops: CDR1 LNHNV, CDR2 YYDKDF (reference sequence). V lost 0 bases and J lost 3; bases outside the gene matches: 1. The CDR3, as DNA: TGTGCCACCAGCAGAGATGCGGGGGGCTACAATGAGCAGTTCTTC. Encoded protein: CATSRDAGGYNEQFF.

The chain carries TRBV7-7 and TRBJ2-7, with 8 bases matching TRBD1. J gave up 4 bases and V 5 bases, and 13 bases lay outside the gene matches. CDR1 and CDR2 (germline): SSHAT, FNYEAQ (reference sequence). The CDR3 consists of 16 residues. The CDR3 DNA reads as TGTGCCAGCAGCCCCGGACAGGGTTGTTCGGTGTACGAGCAGTACTTC. Residues: CASSPGQGCSVYEQYF.

The rearrangement uses TRBV19 and TRBJ1-6, with a possible D match to TRBD1 (6 bases). The CDR3 has 14 amino acids. The germline V gene encodes CDR1 LNHDA and CDR2 SQIVND (reference sequence). The V and J ends lost 10 bases and 7 bases respectively, with 17 bases between them. The DNA of the CDR3 is TGTGCCACCCAAATAGGGGGTTGGAATTCACCCCTCCACTTT. Protein: CATQIGGWNSPLHF.

V gene TRBV7-9 combines with J gene TRBJ2-7, with D tentatively TRBD2 (6 bases). The CDR3 contains 13 residues. Germline loops: CDR1 SEHNR, CDR2 FQNEAQ (reference sequence). The germline V and J ends were trimmed by 3 bases and 2 bases, with 8 bases remaining between them. The CDR3 DNA is TGTGCCAGCAGCTTTAGCGGCCCCTACGAGCAGTACTTC. Amino acid sequence: CASSFSGPYEQYF.

This clone showed up just once. The chain employs TRBV19 and TRBJ2-1; weak D call: TRBD2 (6 bases). In germline, CDR1 is LNHDA, CDR2 SQIVND (reference sequence). This CDR3 contains 13 residues. The ends were cut back, 3 bases at V and 10 bases at J, with 13 bases in the middle. CDR3: CASSIRTGLEQFF. The CDR3 nucleotides are TGTGCCAGTAGTATTCGTACAGGACTAGAGCAGTTCTTC.

The sample holds one count of this clone. The chain combines TRBV6-6 with TRBJ2-5; D is perhaps TRBD1 (6 bases). Germline V gene lookup returns CDR1 MNHNY and CDR2 SVGAGI (reference sequence). The CDR3 loop spans 14 amino acids. V was shortened by 7 bases and J by 8 bases, with 20 bases between the two germline ends. CDR3 nucleotides: TGTGCCAGCAATAACAGGGAGTTTGTGGGAACCCAGTACTTC. Its protein product is CASNNREFVGTQYF.

This chain links TRBV12-3 or TRBV12-4 with TRBJ2-1; D unclear. V gave up 5 bases and J gave up 6 bases, with 5 bases separating them. CDR3 size: 11 residues. The CDR3 loop is CASSRFNEQFF. The DNA of the CDR3 is TGTGCCAGCAGTCGGTTCAATGAGCAGTTCTTC.

This chain uses TRBV4-2 with TRBJ2-7; 9 positions agree with TRBD2. The junction had 3 bases not matched to a gene; V was cut back by 1 base and J by 2 bases. This CDR3 has 15 residues. Germline V gives CDR1 LGHNA, CDR2 YNFKEQ. The chain's CDR3 is CASSQGLAGTYEQYF. CDR3 DNA sequence: TGTGCCAGCAGCCAAGGGCTAGCGGGAACCTACGAGCAGTACTTC.

This chain links TRBV9 with TRBJ2-5; the D is unclear. Trimming took off 4 bases at V and 5 bases at J, with 18 bases between the two ends. This CDR3 has 15 amino acids. Germline CDR1 reads SGDLS; CDR2 reads YYNGEE. The CDR3 protein is CASSPRHTPTETQYF. The CDR3 DNA is TGTGCCAGCAGCCCCCGACATACCCCTACGGAGACCCAGTACTTC.